This passage covers 17 T cell receptor beta chains from one sample sequenced in a study of beta chain features in type 1 diabetes. Reverse transcription of all isolated RNA meant that expressed TCRB transcripts were sequenced. Method: immunoSEQ multiplex PCR; TCRdb's copy keeps in-frame clones and lacks some. The data hold about 900,000 clones, with around a sixth observed a single time. Sequencing was done on a sample of naive CD4+ T cells from blood. These receptors all come from a young woman in good health.

Remarks on this clone: At one boundary the junction diverges from the germline segment, which might be a read error. The chain joins TRBV10-3 to TRBJ1-2; 8 nucleotides line up with TRBD1. The V gene's germline CDR1 is ENHRY and CDR2 SYGVKD. The CDR3 loop spans 13 amino acids. CDR3 loop: CATRGTGDSGQDF. CDR3 nucleotides: TGTGCCACCCGGGGGACAGGAGATAGTGGCCAAGACTTC.

This clone appeared a single time. The chain links TRBV2 to TRBJ1-4, with a weak D call TRBD1 (5 bases). This CDR3 has 14 residues. V gave up 6 bases and J gave up 1 base, with 9 bases separating them. Germline assignment: CDR1 SNHLY and CDR2 FYNNEI. CDR3 sequence: CASRTVGTNEKLFF. CDR3 nucleotides: TGTGCCAGCAGGACAGTAGGAACTAATGAAAAACTGTTTTTT.

This clone was detected a few times. The chain recombines TRBV7-2 with TRBJ2-1; D is undetermined. V was shortened by 3 bases and J by 7 bases, with 7 bases between the two germline ends. This CDR3 spans 12 amino acids. Germline CDR1 reads SGHTA; CDR2 reads FQGNSA. CDR3 loop: CASSFLVNEQFF. The CDR3 nucleotides read TGTGCCAGCAGCTTTTTGGTAAATGAGCAGTTCTTC. The variable domain in full, with the rest retrieved from reference TRBV7-2 and TRBJ2-1, is GAGVSQSPSNKVTEKGKDVELRCDPISGHTALYWYRQSLGQGLEFLIYFQGNSAPDKSGLPSDRFSAERTGGSVSTLTIQRTQQEDSAVYLCASSFLVNEQFFGPGTRLTVL.

This rearrangement joins TRBV6-6 to TRBJ2-1; D call uncertain. V gave up 6 bases and J gave up 0 bases, with 12 bases separating them. The CDR3 extends over 15 amino acids. Germline CDR1 and CDR2: MNHNY and SVGAGI (reference sequence). The CDR3 here is CASSSHSTSYNEQFF. In DNA, the CDR3 is TGTGCCAGCAGCTCCCATTCCACCTCCTACAATGAGCAGTTCTTC.

The J gene is TRBJ2-2, the V gene TRBV7-6, with a weak D call TRBD2 (5 bases). The CDR3 sequence is 13 residues long. V lost 3 bases to trimming and J lost 5 bases, with 7 bases between them. CDR1 is SGHVS and CDR2 is FNYEAQ in the germline V gene. CDR3 residues: CASSFGLTGELFF. The DNA of the CDR3 is TGTGCCAGCAGCTTTGGACTGACCGGGGAGCTGTTTTTT.

There are a few counts of this clone. This sequence joins TRBV6-6 and TRBJ2-5; 8 nucleotides agree with TRBD2. V dropped 7 bases and J dropped 3; count of bases not matched to a gene: 1. CDR1 is MNHNY and CDR2 is SVGAGI in the germline V gene (reference sequence). This CDR3 is 12 amino acids long. The CDR3 region has the DNA TGTGCCAGCAAACTAGCGGAAGAGACCCAGTACTTC. The encoded protein is CASKLAEETQYF.

This clone was seen a few times. The chain combines TRBV27 with TRBJ1-1; possibly TRBD1 for D (6 bases). Per the germline V gene, CDR1 is MNHEY and CDR2 is SMNVEV (reference sequence). The CDR3 is 14 amino acids. V lost 6 bases, J lost 4 bases, and 15 bases lay in between. The CDR3 nucleotides read TGTGCCAGCAGCATACAGGGAATTAGCACTGAAGCTTTCTTT. Translated, it gives CASSIQGISTEAFF.

This clone showed up just a few times. This sequence joins TRBV11-2 and TRBJ2-1, with 8 bases lining up with TRBD2. Losses at the gene ends were 0 bases for V and 3 bases for J; bases not matched to a gene: 1. This CDR3 spans 15 amino acids. Germline loops: CDR1 SGHAT, CDR2 FQNNGV. The chain's CDR3 is CASSLDGRVYNEQFF. Here the CDR3 DNA reads TGTGCCAGCAGCTTAGACGGGAGGGTCTACAATGAGCAGTTCTTC.

The chain employs TRBV21-1 and TRBJ2-7; the table's D call, TRBD2, was not checked against the DNA. TRBV21-1 is flagged as a pseudogene. The CDR3 is 16 residues long. CDR3 residues: CASPYGTSGRFYEQYF. CDR3 sequence (DNA): TGTGCCAGCCCCTACGGGACTAGCGGGAGGTTCTACGAGCAGTACTTC.

This clone was seen a few times. This rearrangement joins TRBV28 to TRBJ2-4; a possible D gene is TRBD2 (6 bases). Trimming took 5 bases from V and 8 from J, leaving 22 bases between them. CDR1 and CDR2 from the germline V gene are MDHEN and SYDVKM. The CDR3 contains 16 residues. CDR3 in DNA: TGTGCCAGCAGTCCCCCCAAGGGACTGCTTGACGACATTCAGTACTTC. Amino acids: CASSPPKGLLDDIQYF.

The chain's CDR3 is CASSQGNSFTDTQYF. Here the CDR3 DNA reads TGCGCCAGCAGCCAAGGAAACAGCTTCACAGATACGCAGTATTTT. The chain is built from TRBV4-3 and TRBJ2-3, with D hard to call. The V end was cut by 1 base, the J end by 2 bases, with 10 bases between. The CDR3 consists of 15 residues. Germline V gives CDR1 LGHNA, CDR2 YSLEER.

This clone was counted only a few times. V is TRBV7-8 and J is TRBJ2-3; a possible D gene is TRBD2 (6 bases). The CDR3 contains 16 residues. Germline CDR1 is SGHVS and CDR2 is FQNEAQ. V lost 5 bases to trimming and J lost 6 bases, with 21 bases between them. CDR3 in DNA: TGTGCCAGCAGCCCCCTTGCTAGCGTCTACATTGATACGCAGTATTTT. Amino acids: CASSPLASVYIDTQYF.

This clone was seen more than once but under ten times. V gene TRBV13 combines with J gene TRBJ2-7, with D possibly TRBD1 on 5 matching bases. The CDR3 is made up of 16 amino acids. CDR1 and CDR2 (germline): PRHDT, FYEKMQ (reference sequence). V gave up 0 bases and J gave up 8 bases, with 20 bases separating them. CDR3 nucleotide sequence: TGTGCCAGCAGCTTAGGCGCCGGACACGGAGTTCTGAAGCAGTACTTC. Translated, it gives CASSLGAGHGVLKQYF. The entire variable domain, with the rest obtained from reference TRBV13 and TRBJ2-7, is as follows: AAGVIQSPRHLIKEKRETATLKCYPIPRHDTVYWYQQGPGQDPQFLISFYEKMQSDKGSIPDRFSAQQFSDYHSELNMSSLELGDSALYFCASSLGAGHGVLKQYFGPGTRLTVT.

This clone has only a few counts. The same CDR3 is also encoded by other DNA sequences in this sample. The V and J genes are TRBV6-6 and TRBJ2-1, with D possibly TRBD2 on 5 matching bases. Deletions cut 0 bases from V and 1 base from J, with 7 bases between. The CDR3 has 15 amino acids. Germline V gene lookup returns CDR1 MNHNY and CDR2 SVGAGI (reference sequence). CDR3 loop: CASSYSGGSYNEQFF. The DNA for the CDR3 is TGTGCCAGCAGTTACTCCGGAGGATCCTACAATGAGCAGTTCTTC.

The CDR3: CASSSGLAGGGETQYF. CDR3 nucleotide sequence: TGTGCCAGCAGCTCTGGACTAGCGGGAGGAGGGGAGACCCAGTACTTC. The V call is TRBV7-2, the J call TRBJ2-5; 14 nucleotides line up with TRBD2. Trimming removed 4 bases from V and 5 bases from J; junction bases left unmatched: 6. The CDR3 is 16 amino acids. In germline, CDR1 is SGHTA, CDR2 FQGNSA.

This clone has only a few counts. V usage is TRBV7-8 and J usage is TRBJ1-5; 10 nucleotides align to TRBD1. With V trimmed by 5 bases and J by 3 bases, 7 bases remained unmatched. CDR3 length: 16 amino acids. Germline CDR1 reads SGHVS; CDR2 reads FQNEAQ. DNA for the CDR3: TGTGCCAGCAGCCTTCAGACAGGGGGCAACAATCAGCCCCAGCATTTT. Protein: CASSLQTGGNNQPQHF.

This clone was found a few times. The chain joins TRBV7-9 to TRBJ2-3, with D unresolved. The germline V and J ends were trimmed by 5 bases and 3 bases, with 18 bases remaining between them. CDR3 length equals 16 residues. Germline V gene sequence: CDR1 SEHNR, CDR2 FQNEAQ (reference sequence). This CDR3 reads CASSPPSARRTDTQYF. As DNA, the CDR3 is TGTGCCAGCAGCCCCCCATCGGCGAGGAGAACAGATACGCAGTATTTT.